This record concerns one T cell receptor beta chain sequence. This clonotype was recorded at least ten times. The antigen it recognizes is unknown. No per-base quality is available; no much larger clone lies one base away. The entry originates in a study of T cells in Graves' hyperthyroidism and ophthalmopathy (dated by TCRdb to the late 2010s). For the study in its entirety: Peripheral blood was collected at initial diagnosis, before any treatment. In addition, the study compared T-cell repertoires in thyroid tissue and in blood from over 5 Graves' hyperthyroidism patients. The approximately 97 discovery patients were randomly divided into training and test sets at a 7:3 ratio. TCR V-J signatures able to tell the groups apart were searched for in a discovery cohort of some 97 patients, of whom 43 had Graves' ophthalmopathy and 55 to 60 had stable Graves' hyperthyroidism. The paper describes TCR Vbeta CDR3 sequencing of around 140 peripheral blood samples, made up of about 41 ophthalmopathy patients, around 73 hyperthyroidism patients and 17 progressor patients. Once sampling was done, hyperthyroidism patients were given methimazole at a starting dose of 30 mg daily, whereas ophthalmopathy patients were given high-dose intravenous methylprednisolone. Whether ophthalmopathy could be predicted prospectively was tested in an independent validation cohort made up of about 20 hyperthyroidism patients plus 17 patients who later progressed to ophthalmopathy. The paper's findings and limits, for the study overall: In validation, the model predicted progression to ophthalmopathy a median of roughly 6.1 months before onset, with approximately 68% sensitivity and about 72% specificity. Blood samples also contained most of the expanded thyroid clonotypes (frequency above 0.001), which suggests that blood repertoires may reflect thyroid immune responses. Sample size was not statistically predetermined, and blinding of investigators to group allocation was not performed. In cross-validation, a model built on a 13 V-J signature told ophthalmopathy apart from stable hyperthyroidism with about 90% sensitivity and roughly 82% specificity, and in testing the same model reached 80%/75%.

Ends trimmed: V by 6 bases, J by 4 bases; bases unmatched to a gene: 7. As encoded in the germline V gene, CDR1 is MDHEN while CDR2 is SYDVKM. From cysteine to phenylalanine, the CDR3 is 15 amino acids long. Just CDR3 DNA is preserved here, 45 bases in frame from base 1. TCR beta CDR3 regions were amplified from RNA transcripts. The first round of RT-PCR for the TCR CDR3 was performed with the HTBI primer set and the Qiagen OneStep RT-PCR kit. Libraries were constructed in a second round of multiplex PCR, after which size selection and purification were carried out. Sequencing of the libraries was done on an Illumina HiSeq2000 using paired-end 100 bp reads. The authors processed their data as follows. SOAPnuke was used to process the raw data, throwing out any read that contained adapters or uncalled bases, had a mean Phred below 15, or lacked an exact constant-primer or identifier match. COPE v1.2.5 was used to merge high-quality paired reads, and clonotypes were defined as unique nucleotide sequences. MiTCR v1.1 was used to align the clonotypes against IMGT TRBV, TRBD and TRBJ reference segments. Analysis was restricted to V-J combinations with a frequency above 0.0001, which covered approximately 99% of repertoires. The TCS score was defined as the ratio of F50 (clonal expansion) to E x V (chaos), calculated using BLOSUM62-based TCRdist between CDR3 peptides within each V-J. Welch's t-statistics and random forest reduced fewer than 600 V-J features to about 12, which were used in a naive Bayes classifier (R e1071). TCRdb itself trimmed the public reads at Q25 with fastp, ran MiXCR and retained productive beta chains. One record per CDR3 amino acid sequence lists the most common genes and DNA. Here the V and J calls rest on TCRdb's processing, not on the authors' analysis. The sample table holds 300,000 to 400,000 distinct CDR3 sequences, of which approximately 18% were seen once. Jointly, the top ten make up approximately 49% of the sample.

A patient counted as having stable Graves' hyperthyroidism if no progression to ophthalmopathy occurred over 18 months of follow-up. Hyperthyroidism patients were aged 18 to 65 years and newly diagnosed, with disease duration of less than 2 months. Patients with uncontrolled infections, other autoimmune diseases, pregnancy or lactation were excluded. Diagnoses relied on clinical symptoms, serum thyroxine and TRAb, thyroid ultrasound and orbital computed tomography. Ficoll-Paque density gradient centrifugation was used to isolate PBMCs from approximately 11 ml of fresh peripheral blood. Total RNA was extracted with Trizol reagent, and quality was checked on an Agilent 2100 Bioanalyzer.

The receptor comes from a woman between 45 and 65 years old with Graves' hyperthyroidism. In this chain, TRBV28 is recombined with TRBJ1-2; 11 middle bases align to TRBD1. Sequenced sample: blood. The CDR3 is CASRYRDRGFYGYTF. At the DNA level, the sequence is TGTGCCAGCAGATACCGGGACAGGGGGTTCTATGGCTACACCTTC.